This TCR beta chain was documented in a study of T-cell reconstitution after alpha-beta-depleted transplantation in children. V dropped 11 bases and J dropped 3 bases, with 14 bases sitting between them. The CDR3 totals 12 residues. This sample's TCRbeta library carried unique molecular identifier barcodes. TCRdb re-derived calls from the PCR reads in MiXCR, one entry per CDR3 protein. The sample includes 200,000 to 250,000 distinct CDR3 sequences, about 12% of them seen just once. J is TRBJ2-7 and V is TRBV12-3 or TRBV12-4, with D possibly TRBD2 on 5 matching bases. This sample comprised PBMCs from the stem cell graft donor, obtained from the stem cell graft. This TCR derives from a human donor who donated a stem cell graft to a child with acute lymphoblastic leukemia. DNA of the CDR3: TGTGCCTGCCGCGAGGGCGGCTACGAGCAGTACTTC. This gives the protein CACREGGYEQYF.